The rows below give T cell receptor beta chains drawn from one sample of a study of cytomegalovirus exposure and HLA in healthy donors. Libraries were prepared by immunoSEQ multiplex PCR; TCRdb keeps only in-frame clonotypes and omits some of them. The profile shows approximately 59,000 clones, around four fifths of them singletons. Sequencing was performed on PBMCs. The receptors derive from a girl between 5 and 17 years old in good health and CMV-seropositive. CDR3s leave out the opening cysteine and the closing phenylalanine or tryptophan. D genes are given only for firm matches.

CDR3,J,V,D
ASSQDRSLNTEAF,TRBJ1-1,TRBV4-3,-
ASSLIGGGAYNEQF,TRBJ2-1,TRBV28,-
ASGDRDQPQH,TRBJ1-5,TRBV6-1,TRBD1
AIQKGVGGTGELF,TRBJ2-2,TRBV10-3,-
ASSSRTGGVLETQY,TRBJ2-5,TRBV5-5,TRBD1
AIRPDRGRDQPQH,TRBJ1-5,TRBV10-3,TRBD1
ASSQGQGNTEAF,TRBJ1-1,TRBV7-9,TRBD1
ASSSLGTGREKLF,TRBJ1-4,TRBV28,TRBD1
AIATSGGADGELF,TRBJ2-2,TRBV10-3,TRBD2
ATRRLAGAYNEQF,TRBJ2-1,TRBV2,TRBD2
ASSQVRLGVSNEQF,TRBJ2-1,TRBV4-1,-
ASRFRAGGPYNEQF,TRBJ2-1,TRBV5-1,TRBD1
ASSSGQADTGELF,TRBJ2-2,TRBV5-1,TRBD1
AWSQVKSPLH,TRBJ1-6,TRBV30,-